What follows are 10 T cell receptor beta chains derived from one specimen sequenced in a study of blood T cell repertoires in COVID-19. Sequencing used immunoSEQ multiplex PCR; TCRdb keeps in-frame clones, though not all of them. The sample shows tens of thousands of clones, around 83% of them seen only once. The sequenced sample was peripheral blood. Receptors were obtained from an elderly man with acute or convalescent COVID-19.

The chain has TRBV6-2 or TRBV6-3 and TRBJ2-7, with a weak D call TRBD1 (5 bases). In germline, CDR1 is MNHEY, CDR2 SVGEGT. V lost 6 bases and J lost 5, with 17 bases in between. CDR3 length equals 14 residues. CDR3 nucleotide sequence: TGTGCCAGCAGCTTGGCAGGGCACATCCACGAGCAGTACTTC. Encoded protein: CASSLAGHIHEQYF.

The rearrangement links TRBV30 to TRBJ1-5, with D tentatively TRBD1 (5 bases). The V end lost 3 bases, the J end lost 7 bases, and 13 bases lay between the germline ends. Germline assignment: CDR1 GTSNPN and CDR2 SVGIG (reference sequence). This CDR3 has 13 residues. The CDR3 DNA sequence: TGTGCCTGGAGGGGGGAGGGCGGACAGCCCCAGCATTTT. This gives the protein CAWRGEGGQPQHF.

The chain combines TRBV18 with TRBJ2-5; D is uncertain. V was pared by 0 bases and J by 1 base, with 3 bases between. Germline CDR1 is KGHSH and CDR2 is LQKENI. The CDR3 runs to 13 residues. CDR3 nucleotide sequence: TGTGCCAGCTCACCACCTCTCCAAGAGACCCAGTACTTC. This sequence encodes CASSPPLQETQYF.

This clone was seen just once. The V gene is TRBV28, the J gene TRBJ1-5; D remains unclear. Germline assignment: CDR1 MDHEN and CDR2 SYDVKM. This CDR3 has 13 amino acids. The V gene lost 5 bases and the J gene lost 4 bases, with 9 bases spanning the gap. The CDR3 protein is CASSPEENQPQHF. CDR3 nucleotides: TGTGCCAGCAGTCCTGAAGAGAATCAGCCCCAGCATTTT.

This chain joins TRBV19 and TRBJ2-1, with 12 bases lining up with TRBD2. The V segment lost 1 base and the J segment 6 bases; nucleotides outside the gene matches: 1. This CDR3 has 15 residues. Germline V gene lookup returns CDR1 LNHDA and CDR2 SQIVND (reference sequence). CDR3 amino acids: CASSIGTSGANEQFF. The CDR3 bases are TGTGCCAGTAGTATAGGGACTAGCGGGGCCAATGAGCAGTTCTTC.

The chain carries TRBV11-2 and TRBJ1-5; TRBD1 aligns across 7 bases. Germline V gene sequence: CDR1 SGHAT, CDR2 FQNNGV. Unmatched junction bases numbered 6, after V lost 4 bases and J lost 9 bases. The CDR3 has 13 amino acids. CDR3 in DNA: TGTGCCAGCAGCTCCGACAGGGTAGGGCCCCAGCATTTT. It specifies CASSSDRVGPQHF. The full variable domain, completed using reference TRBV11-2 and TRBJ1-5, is EAGVAQSPRYKIIEKRQSVAFWCNPISGHATLYWYQQILGQGPKLLIQFQNNGVVDDSQLPKDRFSAERLKGVDSTLKIQPAKLEDSAVYLCASSSDRVGPQHFGDGTRLSIL.

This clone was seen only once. The CDR3 is CASSPLGQGATEAFF. In DNA, the CDR3 is TGTGCCAGCTCACCCCTGGGACAGGGGGCAACTGAAGCTTTCTTT. V is TRBV18 and J is TRBJ1-1, with 12 bases that match TRBD1. The J segment lost 5 bases and the V segment lost 3 bases, leaving 4 bases of the junction unmatched. The CDR3 is made up of 15 amino acids. Germline lookup yields CDR1 KGHSH and CDR2 LQKENI.

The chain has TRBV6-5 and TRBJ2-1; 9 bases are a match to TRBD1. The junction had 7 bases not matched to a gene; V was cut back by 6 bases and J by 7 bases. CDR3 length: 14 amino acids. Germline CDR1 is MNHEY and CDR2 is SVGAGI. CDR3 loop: CASRPGQGWNEQFF. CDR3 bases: TGTGCCAGCAGACCCGGACAGGGGTGGAATGAGCAGTTCTTC.

CDR3 sequence reads: CASSVSRQETQYF. CDR3 bases: TGCGCCAGCAGTGTGTCTAGACAAGAGACCCAGTACTTC. The chain links TRBV10-1 to TRBJ2-5; no firm D call. V lost 4 bases and J 2 bases, leaving 8 bases between the germline ends. The CDR3 runs to 13 residues. Germline lookup yields CDR1 WNHNN and CDR2 SYGVQD (reference sequence).

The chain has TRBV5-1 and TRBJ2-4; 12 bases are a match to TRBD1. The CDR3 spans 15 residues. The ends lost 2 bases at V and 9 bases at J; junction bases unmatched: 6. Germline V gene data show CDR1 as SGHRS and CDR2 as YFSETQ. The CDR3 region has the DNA TGCGCCAGCAGCTTATCCGGGACAGGGGGCATCATTCAGTACTTC. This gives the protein CASSLSGTGGIIQYF.